Detailed here is one T cell receptor (beta chain). Duration under 3 months, a NOSPECS grade of at least 4, and a Clinical Activity Score of at least 3 characterized the ophthalmopathy patients. The sample comes from a study of T cells in Graves' hyperthyroidism and ophthalmopathy. The CDR3 runs 14 residues. V gave up 7 bases and J gave up 6 bases; unmatched junction bases: 7. Looked up from germline, CDR1 is SGHAT and CDR2 is FQNNGV. RNA transcripts provided the source from which TCR beta CDR3 regions were amplified. The HTBI set primed first-round TCR CDR3 RT-PCR. TCRdb re-called the multiplex PCR reads with MiXCR, one entry per CDR3 protein. Here the sample spans hundreds of thousands of distinct CDR3 sequences, 20% being singletons.

This sequence joins TRBV11-2 and TRBJ2-2; 8 bases agree with TRBD1. The sequenced sample was blood. This sequence originates from a man younger than 40 with Graves' ophthalmopathy. This CDR3 reads CASIPFRGPGELFF. The CDR3 DNA follows: TGTGCCAGCATCCCGTTCAGGGGGCCCGGGGAGCTGTTTTTT. The full variable domain, rest sourced from reference TRBV11-2 and TRBJ2-2, is EAGVAQSPRYKIIEKRQSVAFWCNPISGHATLYWYQQILGQGPKLLIQFQNNGVVDDSQLPKDRFSAERLKGVDSTLKIQPAKLEDSAVYLCASIPFRGPGELFFGEGSRLTVL.